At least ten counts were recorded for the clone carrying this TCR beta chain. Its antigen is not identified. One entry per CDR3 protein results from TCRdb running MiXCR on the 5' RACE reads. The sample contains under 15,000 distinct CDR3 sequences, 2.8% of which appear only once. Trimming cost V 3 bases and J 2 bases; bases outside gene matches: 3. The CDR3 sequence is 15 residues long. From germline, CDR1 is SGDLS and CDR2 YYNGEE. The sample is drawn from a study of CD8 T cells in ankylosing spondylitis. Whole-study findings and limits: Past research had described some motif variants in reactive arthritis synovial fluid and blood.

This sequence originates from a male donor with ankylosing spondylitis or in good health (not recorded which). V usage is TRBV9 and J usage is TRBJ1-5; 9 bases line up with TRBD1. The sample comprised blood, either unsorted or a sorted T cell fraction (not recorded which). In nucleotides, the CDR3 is TGTGCCAGCAGCGCGGGACAGGGAGGCAATCAGCCCCAGCATTTT. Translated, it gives CASSAGQGGNQPQHF.